A selection of T cell receptor beta chains follows, all from one sample in a study of blood T cell repertoires in COVID-19. This table comes from immunoSEQ multiplex PCR, and its TCRdb copy is limited to in-frame clones, with some not included. Counted here are about 150,000 clones, roughly 81% occurring once; the ten biggest clones make up 8% to 9%. Sequencing was carried out using peripheral blood. These receptors originate from a human donor with acute or convalescent COVID-19. The donor label of this sample is uncertain. Both conserved end residues are part of each CDR3. The D gene is left open where the match is weak. Size is stated for part of the rows, as once, few or many counts, or as a class when the clone is expanded.

D: .
size: .
J: TRBJ2-5
V: TRBV7-3
CDR3: CASSPLGGSQETQYF
DNA: TGTGCCAGCAGCCCACTTGGAGGCAGCCAAGAGACCCAGTACTTC

D: .
size: .
J: TRBJ1-6
V: TRBV6-5
CDR3: CASSYRGYNSPLHF
DNA: TGTGCCAGCAGTTACAGGGGATATAATTCACCCCTCCACTTT

D: TRBD1
size: once
J: TRBJ1-1
V: TRBV27
CDR3: CASSSRTGRTEAFF
DNA: TGTGCCAGCAGTTCCCGGACAGGTAGAACTGAAGCTTTCTTT

D: .
size: .
J: TRBJ1-1
V: TRBV9
CDR3: CASSVGHQNTEAFF
DNA: TGTGCCAGCAGCGTGGGGCACCAGAACACTGAAGCTTTCTTT

D: .
size: .
J: TRBJ1-6
V: TRBV10-3
CDR3: CAIIVESPLHF
DNA: TGTGCCATCATTGTGGAGTCACCCCTCCACTTT

D: .
size: few
J: TRBJ1-3
V: TRBV19
CDR3: CASSPSDSSGNTIYF
DNA: TGTGCCAGTAGCCCTTCTGACAGCTCTGGAAACACCATATATTTT

D: TRBD1
size: once
J: TRBJ2-5
V: TRBV6-5
CDR3: CASKGGRETQYF
DNA: TGTGCCAGCAAAGGGGGCCGGGAGACCCAGTACTTC

D: .
size: .
J: TRBJ1-2
V: TRBV5-8
CDR3: CASSFPTAHYGYTF
DNA: TGTGCCAGCAGCTTTCCAACAGCTCACTATGGCTACACCTTC

D: .
size: .
J: TRBJ2-1
V: TRBV3-1/TRBV3-2
CDR3: CASSLAEGQRSSYNEQFF
DNA: TGTGCCAGCAGCCTCGCGGAGGGACAGCGGAGCTCCTACAATGAGCAGTTCTTC

D: .
size: .
J: TRBJ2-3
V: TRBV27
CDR3: CASSRGISSDTQYF
DNA: TGTGCCAGCAGTCGCGGGATCAGTAGCGATACGCAGTATTTT

D: TRBD1
size: .
J: TRBJ1-3
V: TRBV5-1
CDR3: CASSGGQSSGNTIYF
DNA: TGCGCCAGCAGCGGGGGACAGTCCTCTGGAAACACCATATATTTT

D: .
size: .
J: TRBJ2-1
V: TRBV3-1/TRBV3-2
CDR3: CASSLAGALNNEQFF
DNA: TGTGCCAGCAGCCTCGCAGGGGCCCTTAACAATGAGCAGTTCTTC

D: .
size: .
J: TRBJ1-3
V: TRBV5-6
CDR3: CASSSEERGNTIYF
DNA: TGTGCCAGCAGCTCCGAGGAAAGGGGGAACACCATATATTTT

D: .
size: few
J: TRBJ1-1
V: TRBV30
CDR3: CAWMWVGRTEAFF
DNA: TGTGCCTGGATGTGGGTGGGGCGGACTGAAGCTTTCTTT

D: TRBD2
size: .
J: TRBJ2-5
V: TRBV11-3
CDR3: CASSRGGAKTQYF
DNA: TGTGCCAGCAGCCGCGGGGGGGCAAAGACCCAGTACTTC

D: TRBD1
size: .
J: TRBJ1-2
V: TRBV6-5
CDR3: CASSYSPGGRYTF
DNA: TGTGCCAGCAGTTACTCGCCAGGGGGAAGATACACCTTC

D: .
size: .
J: TRBJ2-5
V: TRBV6-5
CDR3: CASSYWTADQETQYF
DNA: TGTGCCAGCAGTTACTGGACAGCAGACCAAGAGACCCAGTACTTC

D: TRBD1
size: .
J: TRBJ2-1
V: TRBV11-2
CDR3: CASSTDRGSYNEQFF
DNA: TGTGCCAGCAGCACCGACAGGGGATCCTACAATGAGCAGTTCTTC

D: TRBD1
size: .
J: TRBJ1-1
V: TRBV2
CDR3: CASSELIGRSGGNTEAFF
DNA: TGTGCCAGCAGTGAATTGATAGGAAGATCAGGGGGGAACACTGAAGCTTTCTTT

D: .
size: .
J: TRBJ1-1
V: TRBV12-5
CDR3: CASGLGGGAEAFF
DNA: TGTGCTAGTGGTTTGGGAGGGGGGGCTGAAGCTTTCTTT

D: .
size: .
J: TRBJ2-1
V: TRBV10-3
CDR3: CAIRDTGSAYNEQFF
DNA: TGTGCCATCAGGGATACAGGGAGCGCCTACAATGAGCAGTTCTTC

D: .
size: .
J: TRBJ1-3
V: TRBV6-1
CDR3: CASSENEASSGNTIYF
DNA: TGTGCCAGCAGTGAAAACGAGGCAAGCTCTGGAAACACCATATATTTT

D: .
size: .
J: TRBJ1-6
V: TRBV30
CDR3: CAWSVQTAYNSPLHF
DNA: TGTGCCTGGAGTGTACAGACCGCCTATAATTCACCCCTCCACTTT

D: .
size: .
J: TRBJ1-2
V: TRBV5-1
CDR3: CASTLTGAYGYTF
DNA: TGCGCCAGCACCTTGACAGGAGCCTATGGCTACACCTTC

D: TRBD1
size: .
J: TRBJ2-7
V: TRBV2
CDR3: CASSEWGQGPLEQYF
DNA: TGTGCCAGCAGTGAGTGGGGACAGGGCCCCCTCGAGCAGTACTTC

D: .
size: .
J: TRBJ1-6
V: TRBV3-1/TRBV3-2
CDR3: CASSQALGVDSPLHF
DNA: TGTGCCAGCAGCCAAGCTTTAGGGGTAGATTCACCCCTCCACTTT

D: TRBD1
size: .
J: TRBJ2-5
V: TRBV6-5
CDR3: CASSPGQGRETQYF
DNA: TGTGCCAGCAGTCCAGGACAGGGGAGGGAGACCCAGTACTTC

D: .
size: once
J: TRBJ1-4
V: TRBV27
CDR3: CASSPIPLGTNEKLFF
DNA: TGTGCCAGCAGTCCCATCCCCCTGGGCACTAATGAAAAACTGTTTTTT

D: .
size: few
J: TRBJ2-5
V: TRBV5-6
CDR3: CASSLPGANQETQYF
DNA: TGTGCCAGCAGCTTGCCAGGGGCGAACCAAGAGACCCAGTACTTC

D: .
size: few
J: TRBJ1-2
V: TRBV5-4
CDR3: CASSPTWRDRPSGYTF
DNA: TGTGCCAGCAGCCCCACCTGGCGGGACCGCCCCAGTGGCTACACCTTC

D: .
size: .
J: TRBJ1-2
V: TRBV2
CDR3: CASHRLGADGYTF
DNA: TGTGCCAGCCATAGACTGGGAGCGGATGGCTACACCTTC

D: TRBD1
size: .
J: TRBJ2-2
V: TRBV6-5
CDR3: CASSPGQGVSGELFF
DNA: TGTGCCAGCAGCCCGGGACAGGGGGTTTCCGGGGAGCTGTTTTTT

D: .
size: .
J: TRBJ1-2
V: TRBV5-4
CDR3: CASSRRDTYYGYTF
DNA: TGTGCCAGCAGCCGCCGGGACACTTACTATGGCTACACCTTC

D: .
size: once
J: TRBJ2-1
V: TRBV9
CDR3: CASSVSGSYNEQFF
DNA: TGTGCCAGCAGCGTCTCCGGCTCCTACAATGAGCAGTTCTTC

D: TRBD1
size: .
J: TRBJ1-5
V: TRBV19
CDR3: CASSMYRGGSNQPQHF
DNA: TGTGCCAGTAGTATGTACAGGGGCGGTAGCAATCAGCCCCAGCATTTT

D: TRBD1
size: .
J: TRBJ1-6
V: TRBV11-2
CDR3: CASSSSGTGHSPLHF
DNA: TGTGCCAGCAGCTCCTCCGGGACAGGACATTCACCCCTCCACTTT